This T cell receptor beta chain was sequenced in a study of brain T cells in children with intractable seizures. Concerning this clone: The antigen is not known.

Regarding the study as a whole: Clones missing pre-surgery may reflect undersampling of that blood sample. Patients' HCMV serostatus was unknown; virus specificity rests on CDR3 similarity alone.

TCRdb's table, derived via immunoSEQ multiplex PCR, lists solely in-frame clones and lacks some. The sample lists under 400,000 clones; over 90% were seen once. Time point defined: blood from clinic visit 5 months post-surgery; TSC patient then seizure free. Only cases whose brain tissue showed the highest T cell transcript signatures were sequenced. Pre-surgery treatment included at least one anti-epileptic drug. Losses at the gene ends were 6 bases for V and 0 bases for J; bases not matched to a gene: 9. Germline loops: CDR1 SNHLY, CDR2 FYNNEI. The CDR3 extends over 16 amino acids. This TCR was recovered from a boy under two years old with tuberous sclerosis and intractable seizures. V usage is TRBV2 and J usage is TRBJ2-3, with 7 bases matching TRBD2. Sample: peripheral blood, taken about 5 months after surgery. This CDR3 is CASRRLAGPSTDTQYF. In DNA form, the CDR3 reads TGTGCCAGCAGAAGGTTAGCGGGCCCTAGCACAGATACGCAGTATTTT.